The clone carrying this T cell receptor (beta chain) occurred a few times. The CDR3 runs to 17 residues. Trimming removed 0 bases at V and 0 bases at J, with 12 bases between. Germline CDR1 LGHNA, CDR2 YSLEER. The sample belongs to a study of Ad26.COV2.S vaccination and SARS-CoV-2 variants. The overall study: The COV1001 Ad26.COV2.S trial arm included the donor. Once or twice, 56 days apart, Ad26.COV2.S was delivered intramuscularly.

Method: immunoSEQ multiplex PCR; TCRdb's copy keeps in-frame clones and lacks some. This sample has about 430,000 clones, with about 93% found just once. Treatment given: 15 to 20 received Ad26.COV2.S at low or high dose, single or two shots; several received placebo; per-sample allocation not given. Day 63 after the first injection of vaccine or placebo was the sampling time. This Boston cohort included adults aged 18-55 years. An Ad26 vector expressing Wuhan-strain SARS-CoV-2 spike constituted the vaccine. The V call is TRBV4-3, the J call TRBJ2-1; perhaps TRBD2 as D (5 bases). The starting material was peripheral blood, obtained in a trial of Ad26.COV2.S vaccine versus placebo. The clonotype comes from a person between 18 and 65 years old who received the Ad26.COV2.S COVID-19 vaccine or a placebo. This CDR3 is CASSQDGGPSSYNEQFF. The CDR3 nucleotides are TGCGCCAGCAGCCAAGATGGAGGTCCTAGCTCCTACAATGAGCAGTTCTTC.